This note documents a single TCR beta chain sequence. Its antigen is not known. Two CD3G-deficient patients had more severe autoimmunity; all had some. CD4+ T cells were divided by sorting: CD25-high CD127-low Tregs, CD25-low CD127-high conventional cells. The primer mix had 52 TRBV and 13 TRBJ primers. Assay: immunoSEQ multiplex PCR; the TCRdb copy retains only in-frame clones and omits some. This table has tens of thousands of clones, over 75% appearing once. The germline V gene encodes CDR1 MNHEY and CDR2 SVGAGI. V was clipped by 8 bases and J by 0 bases; unmatched bases: 9. The CDR3 consists of 15 residues. The sample comes from a study of regulatory T cells. Study findings and constraints: Patient repertoires had restricted TRB V-J pairs and skewed V and J usage, most in Tregs. In CD3G-deficient patients, conventional CD4+ T cells were enriched for hydrophobic CDR3 residues at positions 6 and 7.

This clonotype was obtained from a person between 18 and 30 years old with CD3G deficiency. The material sequenced was conventional CD4+ T cells sorted from blood. This chain connects TRBV6-5 to TRBJ1-1, with TRBD1 matching 7 bases. This CDR3 reads CASQRQGGLNTEAFF. Here the CDR3 DNA reads TGTGCCAGCCAGCGACAGGGAGGGCTGAACACTGAAGCTTTCTTT.